The 13 T cell receptor beta chains below come from one sample, sequenced in a study of blood T cell repertoires in COVID-19. Sequenced by immunoSEQ multiplex PCR; TCRdb stores in-frame clones only, minus some. There are about 250,000 clones in the sample; approximately 90% occur only once, and under 2% lies in the top ten. What was sequenced was PBMCs or T cells enriched from blood (not recorded which). The source of these receptors is a man in his forties or fifties who had recovered from COVID-19.

V is TRBV6-5 and J is TRBJ2-7; D is perhaps TRBD2 (7 bases). Germline assignment: CDR1 MNHEY and CDR2 SVGAGI. This CDR3 has 12 amino acids. Trimming shortened V by 6 bases and J by 7 bases, and 13 bases separated the two germline ends. The CDR3 DNA follows: TGTGCCAGCAGGATACAGGGAGGGGAGCAGTACTTC. Translating gives CASRIQGGEQYF.

The chain combines TRBV5-1 with TRBJ2-3, with 9 bases aligning to TRBD1. Trimming at V came to 7 bases and at J to 3 bases, leaving 9 bases not matched to a gene. Germline-derived CDR1 and CDR2 are SGHRS and YFSETQ. The length of the CDR3 is 15 residues. The CDR3 bases are TGCGCCAGCGGACGGACAGGGGATCGTACAGATACGCAGTATTTT. It specifies CASGRTGDRTDTQYF. The full variable domain, its missing parts supplied by reference TRBV5-1 and TRBJ2-3, is KAGVTQTPRYLIKTRGQQVTLSCSPISGHRSVSWYQQTPGQGLQFLFEYFSETQRNKGNFPGRFSGRQFSNSRSEMNVSTLELGDSALYLCASGRTGDRTDTQYFGPGTRLTVL.

Here the CDR3 DNA reads TGTGCCAGCAGCTTGGCAGGGTTCAATCAGCCCCAGCATTTT. It yields the protein CASSLAGFNQPQHF. V gene TRBV5-8 combines with J gene TRBJ1-5, with D perhaps matching TRBD1 (5 bases). CDR3 length: 14 residues. V lost 0 bases and J lost 3, with 7 bases in between. CDR1 is SGHTS, CDR2 YDEGEE, per germline.

To note about this clone: A much larger clone is a single base away; this may be a read error. The chain links TRBV10-3 to TRBJ1-1; 9 bases align to TRBD1. Germline trimming cut 6 bases from V and 0 bases from J; bases unmatched to any gene: 2. CDR1 is ENHRY, CDR2 SYGVKD, per germline. This CDR3 is built from 14 residues. The chain's CDR3 is CAIRGQGLNTEAFF. CDR3 nucleotide sequence: TGTGCCATCAGGGGACAGGGATTGAACACTGAAGCTTTCTTT.

V and J are TRBV30 and TRBJ2-7; a weak D match, TRBD2 (5 bases). This CDR3 contains 15 residues. Trimming took 3 bases from V and 0 from J, leaving 15 bases between them. From germline, CDR1 is GTSNPN and CDR2 SVGIG (reference sequence). The CDR3 reads CAWSLLVGSSYEQYF. The DNA for the CDR3 is TGTGCCTGGAGCCTGCTTGTGGGGAGCTCCTACGAGCAGTACTTC.

The genes are TRBV2 and TRBJ2-5; possible D gene TRBD2, 7 bases. V was trimmed by 7 bases and J by 1 base, leaving 10 bases between them. The CDR3 runs to 13 residues. Germline CDR1 and CDR2: SNHLY and FYNNEI. This chain's CDR3 is CASNRGAQETQYF. CDR3 coding DNA: TGTGCCAGCAACCGGGGGGCCCAAGAGACCCAGTACTTC.

Comments on this clone: Other DNA sequences in this sample translate to the same CDR3. This chain uses TRBV19 with TRBJ1-2, with D unresolved. CDR3 size: 12 residues. Germline V gene lookup returns CDR1 LNHDA and CDR2 SQIVND (reference sequence). The V and J ends lost 1 base and 8 bases respectively, with 8 bases between them. As DNA, the CDR3 is TGTGCCAGTAGTATAGCGGGTTACGGCTACACCTTC. Translated, it gives CASSIAGYGYTF.

In this sample, this clone turned up a few times. The chain couples TRBV4-2 to TRBJ2-5, with a possible D match to TRBD1 (6 bases). Trimming took off 3 bases at V and 5 bases at J, with 19 bases between the two ends. The CDR3 consists of 16 residues. Germline V gene sequence: CDR1 LGHNA, CDR2 YNFKEQ. CDR3 sequence: CASSHYSGVIEETQYF. The CDR3 DNA follows: TGTGCCAGCAGCCATTATTCAGGGGTTATTGAGGAGACCCAGTACTTC.

The chain has TRBV7-2 and TRBJ2-1; TRBD2 agrees at 9 bases. V dropped 2 bases and J dropped 7; count of bases not matched to a gene: 9. There are 16 residues in the CDR3. The germline gives CDR1 SGHTA, CDR2 FQGNSA. CDR3: CASSLWAGGPLNEQFF. Written as DNA, the CDR3 is TGTGCCAGCAGCTTATGGGCGGGAGGGCCCTTGAATGAGCAGTTCTTC.

The chain carries TRBV5-5 and TRBJ2-7, with 9 positions matching TRBD1. Per germline, CDR1 SGHKS and CDR2 YYEKEE (reference sequence). The J segment lost 2 bases and the V segment lost 4 bases, leaving 4 bases of the junction unmatched. The CDR3 runs to 14 residues. The CDR3: CASSGGQGPYEQYF. CDR3 coding DNA: TGTGCCAGCAGCGGGGGACAGGGCCCCTACGAGCAGTACTTC. The complete variable domain, with remaining parts taken from reference TRBV5-5 and TRBJ2-7, reads DAGVTQSPTHLIKTRGQQVTLRCSPISGHKSVSWYQQVLGQGPQFIFQYYEKEERGRGNFPDRFSARQFPNYSSELNVNALLLGDSALYLCASSGGQGPYEQYFGPGTRLTVT.

The J gene is TRBJ2-7, the V gene TRBV9; the match to TRBD2 covers 13 bases. With 0 bases clipped from V and 2 bases from J, the junction kept 8 bases outside the gene matches. CDR1 is SGDLS and CDR2 is YYNGEE in the germline V gene. The CDR3 is 18 residues long. The CDR3 nucleotides are TGTGCCAGCAGCGTAGGGACAGGGACTAGCGGGACCCCCTACGAGCAGTACTTC. It is translated as CASSVGTGTSGTPYEQYF.

The CDR3 bases are TGTGCCAGCAGCTTAGAAGGGGTCGGCAGGGGCGTCTATGGCTACACCTTC. It yields the protein CASSLEGVGRGVYGYTF. The V gene is TRBV7-9, the J gene TRBJ1-2, with D maybe TRBD1 (6 bases). The length of the CDR3 is 17 residues. V was trimmed by 1 base and J by 4 bases, leaving 19 bases between them. CDR1 and CDR2 from the germline V gene are SEHNR and FQNEAQ (reference sequence).

DNA for the CDR3: TGTGCCAGCAGCCCCGGGACTAGCGGGCACGAGCAGTACTTC. Translating it yields CASSPGTSGHEQYF. The V and J genes are TRBV7-2 and TRBJ2-7, with TRBD2 identical over 12 bases. V trimming: 5 bases; J trimming: 5 bases; junction bases outside the gene matches: 4. The CDR3 covers 14 residues. The V gene's germline CDR1 is SGHTA and CDR2 FQGNSA.